The 4 T cell receptor beta chains in this list originate from one sample, sequenced in a study of cytomegalovirus exposure and HLA in healthy donors. In the PCR, 60 Vbeta and 13 Jbeta primers were used. Libraries were prepared by immunoSEQ multiplex PCR; TCRdb keeps only in-frame clonotypes and omits some of them. The sample lists around 100,000 clones, approximately 64% occurring once. Sequenced sample: PBMCs. Receptors originate from a woman in her fifties or sixties in good health and CMV-seronegative.

The chain employs TRBV5-6 and TRBJ2-1; D uncertain. The CDR3 extends over 15 amino acids. Germline V gene lookup returns CDR1 SGHDT and CDR2 YYEEEE. V was pared by 0 bases and J by 0 bases, with 7 bases between. This CDR3 is CASSLAISSYNEQFF. CDR3 DNA sequence: TGTGCCAGCAGCTTGGCCATTAGCTCCTACAATGAGCAGTTCTTC.

CDR3 residues: CASSQPTASTKNIQYF. The CDR3 region has the DNA TGCGCCAGCAGCCAACCAACGGCTAGTACCAAAAACATTCAGTACTTC. The rearrangement joins TRBV4-1 to TRBJ2-4; D gene ambiguous. The CDR3 spans 16 residues. The germline V gene has CDR1 MGHRA and CDR2 YSYEKL. V dropped 2 bases and J dropped 2 bases, with 13 bases sitting between them.

V usage is TRBV18 and J usage is TRBJ2-2; D is undetermined. The V end lost 4 bases, the J end lost 2 bases, and 14 bases lay between the germline ends. Looked up from germline, CDR1 is KGHSH and CDR2 is LQKENI. The CDR3 contains 16 residues. Written as DNA, the CDR3 is TGTGCCAGCTCACGATCTAACAGCCTAAACACCGGGGAGCTGTTTTTT. It yields the protein CASSRSNSLNTGELFF.

The chain recombines TRBV5-4 with TRBJ2-7, with TRBD2 matching over 13 bases. Germline CDR1 is SGHNT and CDR2 is YYREEE (reference sequence). The CDR3 spans 15 residues. V gave up 2 bases and J gave up 2 bases; unmatched junction bases: 1. The CDR3: CASSLGLAGAYEQYF. CDR3 DNA: TGTGCCAGCAGCTTAGGACTAGCGGGAGCCTACGAGCAGTACTTC.